The source of this T cell receptor (beta chain) is a study of OX40 agonist ivuxolimab in advanced cancers. Data came from immunoSEQ multiplex PCR; TCRdb stores just in-frame clones and leaves some out. Among 40,000 to 50,000 clones listed, 87% were seen once. The CDR3 is made up of 14 amino acids. Trimming at V came to 5 bases and at J to 6 bases, leaving 9 bases not matched to a gene. Germline CDR1 reads MDHEN; CDR2 reads SYDVKM. By sample share, this clone is medium-sized (0.01 to 0.1%). V gene TRBV28 combines with J gene TRBJ1-2, with TRBD1 matching over 7 bases. Sequencing was performed on CD4+ or CD8+ T cells sorted from blood, taken in a trial of the OX40 agonist ivuxolimab. This TCR came from an adult with an advanced solid tumor such as melanoma, head and neck, liver or kidney cancer. CDR3 nucleotide sequence: TGTGCCAGCAGTCCTTATCGGGACAGTCATGGCTACACCTTC. This gives the protein CASSPYRDSHGYTF.